The 11 T cell receptor beta chains in this list originate from one sample, sequenced in a study of blood T cell repertoires in COVID-19. Clones were read by immunoSEQ multiplex PCR, and TCRdb kept only the in-frame ones, dropping some. The table shows around 280,000 clones, with roughly 90% occurring only once. Specimen: PBMCs or T cells enriched from blood (not recorded which). These receptors came from a woman between 40 and 55 years old who had recovered from COVID-19.

This rearrangement joins TRBV3-1 (or the pseudogene TRBV3-2) to TRBJ1-2; no clear D. This CDR3 is built from 12 residues. CDR1 and CDR2 (germline): LGHDT, YNNKEL (reference sequence). V shed 11 bases and J shed 4 bases, with 14 bases lying between them. In DNA form, the CDR3 reads TGTGCCTCTGCTTTGGGGAGCTATGGCTACACCTTC. Amino acids: CASALGSYGYTF.

CDR3 amino acids: CASSPTGGGDTQYF. In DNA, the CDR3 is TGTGCCAGCAGCCCAACGGGAGGGGGGGATACGCAGTATTTT. V gene TRBV7-2 combines with J gene TRBJ2-3; 8 bases map to TRBD2. The CDR3 consists of 14 residues. Unmatched junction bases numbered 7, after V lost 5 bases and J lost 6 bases. Germline assignment: CDR1 SGHTA and CDR2 FQGNSA.

V and J are TRBV7-2 and TRBJ2-1, with D possibly matching TRBD2 (6 bases). This CDR3 has 9 amino acids. V dropped 5 bases and J dropped 14 bases, with 7 bases sitting between them. Germline lookup yields CDR1 SGHTA and CDR2 FQGNSA. The CDR3 DNA reads as TGTGCCAGCAGCACGGGAGAGTTCTTC. Its translation is CASSTGEFF.

V gene TRBV4-1 combines with J gene TRBJ2-3; TRBD2 matches at 9 bases. CDR1 MGHRA and CDR2 YSYEKL come from the germline V gene. This CDR3 comprises 18 residues. Trimming took 4 bases from V and 2 from J; bases not matched to a gene: 13. CDR3: CASSPWGVAGAHTDTQYF. DNA for the CDR3: TGCGCCAGCAGCCCCTGGGGGGTAGCGGGAGCCCACACAGATACGCAGTATTTT.

The chain employs TRBV13 and TRBJ2-7, with D possibly TRBD1 on 5 matching bases. Germline-derived CDR1 and CDR2 are PRHDT and FYEKMQ (reference sequence). The CDR3 totals 16 residues. Trimming shortened V by 5 bases and J by 6 bases, and 23 bases separated the two germline ends. In nucleotides, the CDR3 is TGTGCCAGCAGCCAGGGAATTAGCTGGAATGCCCCCGAGCAGTACTTC. Protein product: CASSQGISWNAPEQYF.

This chain joins TRBV3-1 (or the pseudogene TRBV3-2) and TRBJ1-1; D is undetermined. Trimming shortened V by 8 bases and J by 5 bases, and 9 bases separated the two germline ends. The CDR3 loop spans 11 amino acids. Germline values: CDR1 LGHDT, CDR2 YNNKEL (reference sequence). In DNA, the CDR3 is TGTGCCAGCTCTTATCAGACTGAAGCTTTCTTT. Encoded protein: CASSYQTEAFF.

V and J are TRBV30 and TRBJ1-5; maybe TRBD1 (6 bases). The V gene lost 3 bases and the J gene lost 10 bases, with 13 bases spanning the gap. Germline CDR1 and CDR2: GTSNPN and SVGIG (reference sequence). The CDR3 is 12 amino acids. The CDR3 spells CAWSSDRSPQHF. The DNA for the CDR3 is TGTGCCTGGAGCTCTGACAGGAGTCCCCAGCATTTT. The variable domain in full, completed from reference TRBV30 and TRBJ1-5, reads SQTIHQWPATLVQPVGSPLSLECTVEGTSNPNLYWYRQAAGRGLQLLFYSVGIGQISSEVPQNLSASRPQDRQFILSSKKLLLSDSGFYLCAWSSDRSPQHFGDGTRLSIL.

This clone was seen just once. The rearrangement joins TRBV4-1 to TRBJ2-3, with no clear D. The CDR3 is 14 amino acids. Germline-derived CDR1 and CDR2 are MGHRA and YSYEKL. V lost 0 bases, J lost 10 bases, and 14 bases lay in between. CDR3 bases: TGCGCCAGCAGCCAAGAACCCCTCCCTTCGGCGCAGTATTTT. It is translated as CASSQEPLPSAQYF.

This clone was counted once. The J gene is TRBJ2-3, the V gene TRBV27; possibly TRBD1 for D (6 bases). This CDR3 has 14 residues. V was clipped by 6 bases and J by 3 bases, with 13 bases between them. Germline assignment: CDR1 MNHEY and CDR2 SMNVEV (reference sequence). The CDR3 spells CASSRQALTDTQYF. For the CDR3, the DNA is TGTGCCAGCAGCCGACAGGCATTAACAGATACGCAGTATTTT.

The chain has TRBV27 and TRBJ2-3; D unresolved. Germline CDR1 and CDR2: MNHEY and SMNVEV (reference sequence). The CDR3 contains 13 residues. V lost 5 bases to trimming and J lost 0 bases, with 6 bases between them. This CDR3 is CASSTYSTDTQYF. The CDR3 coding sequence is TGTGCCAGCAGTACCTATAGCACAGATACGCAGTATTTT.

The chain has TRBV29-1 and TRBJ2-1; TRBD2 is a possible D gene (6 bases). The V end was cut by 7 bases, the J end by 0 bases, with 10 bases between. CDR3 size: 13 residues. Germline values: CDR1 SQVTM, CDR2 ANQGSEA. CDR3 in DNA: TGCAGCGGAGCGACTAGCTCCTACAATGAGCAGTTCTTC. Translation: CSGATSSYNEQFF.